A selection of T cell receptor beta chains follows, all from one sample in a study of graft-versus-host responses after intestinal transplantation. Generated by immunoSEQ multiplex PCR, the TCRdb table keeps only in-frame clones and is missing some. The data show over 10,000 clones, 93% seen once. Sequenced material: PBMCs, taken approximately 960 days after intestinal transplantation. These receptors came from a human patient who received an intestinal transplant, so some T cells may come from the graft donor. Both conserved end residues are part of each CDR3. D genes are given only for firm matches. Where a row states a size, it is once, few, many or the class of an expanded clone; other rows omit it.

J: TRBJ1-2; size: once; D: NA; V: TRBV5-1; CDR3: CASSPKVTGGYTF; DNA: TGCGCCAGCAGCCCCAAGGTGACCGGTGGCTACACCTTC
J: TRBJ2-3; size: once; D: NA; V: TRBV11-1; CDR3: CASSLGASRGDTQYF; DNA: TGTGCCAGCAGCTTAGGGGCTAGCCGGGGAGATACGCAGTATTTT
J: TRBJ1-3; size: NA; D: TRBD1; V: TRBV28; CDR3: CASTAGQGRNTIYF; DNA: TGTGCCAGCACCGCTGGACAGGGCAGAAACACCATATATTTT
J: TRBJ2-6; size: once; D: TRBD2; V: TRBV7-8; CDR3: CASIPPLAGGNSGANVLTF; DNA: TGTGCCAGCATACCACCACTAGCGGGGGGTAACTCTGGGGCCAACGTCCTGACTTTC
J: TRBJ2-5; size: few; D: NA; V: TRBV9; CDR3: CASSPRGLGGRETQYF; DNA: TGTGCCAGCAGCCCTCGGGGTCTTGGGGGTAGAGAGACCCAGTACTTC
J: TRBJ2-7; size: NA; D: NA; V: TRBV18; CDR3: CASSPGDPYEQYF; DNA: TGTGCCAGCTCACCAGGGGACCCCTACGAGCAGTACTTC
J: TRBJ1-5; size: NA; D: NA; V: TRBV5-5; CDR3: CASSLAEGGNQPQHF; DNA: TGTGCCAGCAGCTTGGCCGAGGGGGGCAATCAGCCCCAGCATTTT
J: TRBJ2-3; size: NA; D: NA; V: TRBV27; CDR3: CASAGWGSGDTQYF; DNA: TGTGCCAGCGCGGGGTGGGGGTCGGGAGATACGCAGTATTTT
J: TRBJ2-7; size: NA; D: NA; V: TRBV5-6; CDR3: CASSPADSSYEQYF; DNA: TGTGCCAGCAGCCCCGCCGATAGCTCCTACGAGCAGTACTTC
J: TRBJ2-1; size: NA; D: TRBD2; V: TRBV5-6; CDR3: CASSLGQRGPPEYNEQFF; DNA: TGTGCCAGCAGCTTGGGGCAGCGGGGGCCCCCGGAATACAATGAGCAGTTCTTC
J: TRBJ1-3; size: NA; D: TRBD1; V: TRBV19; CDR3: CASSIGTAPGNTIYF; DNA: TGTGCCAGTAGTATTGGGACAGCTCCTGGAAACACCATATATTTT
J: TRBJ2-7; size: NA; D: NA; V: TRBV9; CDR3: CASSVDGGPSYEQYF; DNA: TGTGCCAGCAGCGTAGATGGGGGGCCCTCCTACGAGCAGTACTTC
J: TRBJ1-2; size: NA; D: NA; V: TRBV5-4; CDR3: CASSLAAVYGYTF; DNA: TGTGCCAGCAGCTTGGCGGCAGTCTATGGCTACACCTTC
J: TRBJ2-3; size: NA; D: NA; V: TRBV11-2; CDR3: CASSLHPQGLETDTQYF; DNA: TGTGCCAGCAGCCTCCACCCACAGGGATTAGAGACAGATACGCAGTATTTT
J: TRBJ2-3; size: once; D: NA; V: TRBV5-1; CDR3: CASSRAAPDTQYF; DNA: TGCGCCAGCAGCCGGGCGGCCCCAGATACGCAGTATTTT
J: TRBJ2-7; size: NA; D: TRBD1; V: TRBV4-1; CDR3: CASSRRAGSRTGDAYEQYF; DNA: TGCGCCAGCAGCCGCCGCGCTGGTAGTAGGACAGGGGATGCCTACGAGCAGTACTTC
J: TRBJ2-1; size: NA; D: NA; V: TRBV2; CDR3: CASSQGAGPSYNEQFF; DNA: TGTGCCAGCAGCCAAGGGGCGGGGCCTTCCTACAATGAGCAGTTCTTC
J: TRBJ1-2; size: NA; D: NA; V: TRBV6-6; CDR3: CASSERVYTF; DNA: TGTGCCAGCAGTGAACGAGTCTACACCTTC
J: TRBJ2-7; size: NA; D: NA; V: TRBV5-4; CDR3: CASSRVGYEQYF; DNA: TGTGCCAGCAGCCGAGTGGGCTACGAGCAGTACTTC
J: TRBJ2-3; size: NA; D: NA; V: TRBV4-1; CDR3: CASSASRGARPDTQYF; DNA: TGCGCCAGCAGCGCAAGCAGGGGAGCAAGGCCAGATACGCAGTATTTT
J: TRBJ2-7; size: NA; D: NA; V: TRBV4-1; CDR3: CASSQDPGSSYEQYF; DNA: TGCGCCAGCAGCCAAGATCCCGGGTCCTCCTACGAGCAGTACTTC
J: TRBJ2-7; size: NA; D: NA; V: TRBV6-5; CDR3: CATQTPHTYEQYF; DNA: TGTGCCACCCAAACCCCCCATACGTACGAGCAGTACTTC
J: TRBJ2-7; size: once; D: TRBD1; V: TRBV7-9; CDR3: CASSTPLWGQGYHEQYF; DNA: TGTGCCAGCAGCACCCCACTCTGGGGACAGGGCTACCACGAGCAGTACTTC
J: TRBJ2-1; size: NA; D: NA; V: TRBV7-9; CDR3: CASSLGHQNEQFF; DNA: TGTGCCAGCAGCTTAGGCCACCAGAATGAGCAGTTCTTC
J: TRBJ2-1; size: NA; D: NA; V: TRBV28; CDR3: CASSLPRGTGGSEQFF; DNA: TGTGCCAGCAGTTTACCGCGGGGGACTGGGGGCAGTGAGCAGTTCTTC
J: TRBJ2-7; size: few; D: NA; V: TRBV11-2; CDR3: CASSRGGYEQYF; DNA: TGTGCCAGCAGCCGAGGGGGCTACGAGCAGTACTTC
J: TRBJ2-1; size: NA; D: NA; V: TRBV10-3; CDR3: CAINADRGNEQFF; DNA: TGTGCCATCAATGCGGACCGGGGCAATGAGCAGTTCTTC
J: TRBJ1-1; size: NA; D: TRBD1; V: TRBV7-3; CDR3: CASSPDRGRAEAFF; DNA: TGTGCCAGCAGCCCGGACAGGGGTCGGGCTGAAGCTTTCTTT
J: TRBJ1-1; size: NA; D: TRBD1; V: TRBV29-1; CDR3: CSERGQGNTEAFF; DNA: TGCAGCGAAAGAGGACAGGGGAACACTGAAGCTTTCTTT
J: TRBJ2-2; size: NA; D: NA; V: TRBV6-1; CDR3: CASSPSRGASGELFF; DNA: TGTGCCAGCAGTCCCTCCCGGGGGGCGAGCGGGGAGCTGTTTTTT
J: TRBJ2-7; size: NA; D: TRBD2; V: TRBV5-1; CDR3: CASSFGLAYEQYF; DNA: TGCGCCAGCAGCTTCGGACTAGCCTACGAGCAGTACTTC
J: TRBJ2-1; size: NA; D: NA; V: TRBV7-8; CDR3: CASSLVGVPLGYNEQFF; DNA: TGTGCCAGCAGCTTAGTTGGGGTCCCGTTGGGGTACAATGAGCAGTTCTTC
J: TRBJ2-1; size: once; D: NA; V: TRBV5-1; CDR3: CASSSETGHEQFF; DNA: TGCGCCAGCAGCTCCGAGACAGGCCATGAGCAGTTCTTC
J: TRBJ1-1; size: NA; D: NA; V: TRBV5-1; CDR3: CASSLPTQAGEAFF; DNA: TGCGCCAGCAGCCTACCCACCCAGGCGGGTGAAGCTTTCTTT
J: TRBJ2-3; size: NA; D: NA; V: TRBV10-1; CDR3: CASSESRTTGADTQYF; DNA: TGCGCCAGCAGTGAGTCCCGGACCACCGGCGCAGATACGCAGTATTTT
J: TRBJ2-1; size: NA; D: NA; V: TRBV11-2; CDR3: CASTLEGSEQFF; DNA: TGTGCCAGCACCCTTGAGGGTAGTGAGCAGTTCTTC
J: TRBJ1-2; size: once; D: NA; V: TRBV7-9; CDR3: CASSLDPSSYGYTF; DNA: TGTGCCAGCAGCTTAGATCCCTCCAGCTATGGCTACACCTTC
J: TRBJ1-2; size: NA; D: TRBD1; V: TRBV10-3; CDR3: CAISENGQGNYGYTF; DNA: TGTGCCATCAGTGAGAATGGACAGGGCAACTATGGCTACACCTTC
J: TRBJ1-5; size: NA; D: TRBD1; V: TRBV27; CDR3: CASSWDRNQPQHF; DNA: TGTGCCAGCAGTTGGGACAGGAATCAGCCCCAGCATTTT
J: TRBJ1-5; size: NA; D: NA; V: TRBV4-2; CDR3: CASSLGLGSYSNQPQHF; DNA: TGTGCCAGCAGCTTGGGTCTGGGAAGCTATAGCAATCAGCCCCAGCATTTT
J: TRBJ2-1; size: NA; D: TRBD2; V: TRBV7-3; CDR3: CASSQTGGKNEQFF; DNA: TGTGCCAGCAGCCAAACCGGGGGGAAGAATGAGCAGTTCTTC
J: TRBJ1-1; size: NA; D: NA; V: TRBV13; CDR3: CASSLGGVSTEAFF; DNA: TGTGCCAGCAGCTTAGGGGGGGTCAGCACTGAAGCTTTCTTT
J: TRBJ1-2; size: NA; D: NA; V: TRBV27; CDR3: CASSLSLGLNYGYTF; DNA: TGTGCCAGCAGTTTATCCCTGGGGCTAAACTATGGCTACACCTTC
J: TRBJ2-7; size: once; D: NA; V: TRBV4-2; CDR3: CASSPFRTNDGEQYF; DNA: TGTGCCAGCAGCCCCTTCAGGACGAACGATGGGGAGCAGTACTTC
J: TRBJ2-7; size: NA; D: TRBD2; V: TRBV5-4; CDR3: CASSLGGGMDPYEQYF; DNA: TGTGCCAGCAGCTTGGGGGGGGGTATGGACCCCTACGAGCAGTACTTC
J: TRBJ2-1; size: NA; D: NA; V: TRBV7-2; CDR3: CASSPGGAGTGYNEQFF; DNA: TGTGCCAGCAGCCCGGGGGGCGCCGGGACTGGCTACAATGAGCAGTTCTTC
J: TRBJ1-3; size: NA; D: NA; V: TRBV28; CDR3: CASSATGGRGNTIYF; DNA: TGTGCCAGCAGTGCCACGGGAGGCCGTGGAAACACCATATATTTT
J: TRBJ1-5; size: few; D: NA; V: TRBV6-1; CDR3: CASSEDGAGNQPQHF; DNA: TGTGCCAGCAGTGAAGACGGGGCAGGCAATCAGCCCCAGCATTTT
J: TRBJ2-6; size: NA; D: NA; V: TRBV10-2; CDR3: CASSRRAGANVLTF; DNA: TGCGCCAGCAGTCGGCGGGCTGGGGCCAACGTCCTGACTTTC
J: TRBJ1-2; size: once; D: TRBD1; V: TRBV18; CDR3: CASSPGVDGGRGQGAHGYTF; DNA: TGTGCCAGCTCACCAGGAGTAGATGGCGGCCGCGGACAGGGGGCGCATGGCTACACCTTC
J: TRBJ2-7; size: NA; D: NA; V: TRBV6-5; CDR3: CATRTTYEQYF; DNA: TGTGCCACCCGGACCACCTACGAGCAGTACTTC
J: TRBJ1-5; size: NA; D: NA; V: TRBV7-2; CDR3: CASNPVYSSNQPQHF; DNA: TGTGCCAGCAACCCCGTTTACAGTAGCAATCAGCCCCAGCATTTT
J: TRBJ2-3; size: NA; D: TRBD2; V: TRBV19; CDR3: CASSQAGVSTDTQYF; DNA: TGTGCCAGTAGTCAAGCGGGGGTCAGCACAGATACGCAGTATTTT
J: TRBJ2-7; size: few; D: NA; V: TRBV6-5; CDR3: CASGGSNSYEQYF; DNA: TGTGCCAGCGGGGGATCGAACTCCTACGAGCAGTACTTC
J: TRBJ1-1; size: NA; D: NA; V: TRBV6-5; CDR3: CASRGRGTEAFF; DNA: TGTGCCAGCAGGGGGCGGGGCACTGAAGCTTTCTTT
J: TRBJ1-6; size: NA; D: NA; V: TRBV2; CDR3: CASSEAARTDDNSPLHF; DNA: TGTGCCAGCAGTGAAGCAGCCAGGACGGACGATAATTCACCCCTCCACTTT
J: TRBJ1-1; size: NA; D: NA; V: TRBV6-5; CDR3: CASSYSGRGTEAFF; DNA: TGTGCCAGCAGTTACTCGGGACGGGGAACTGAAGCTTTCTTT
J: TRBJ1-1; size: NA; D: NA; V: TRBV7-9; CDR3: CASSLGWGSEAFF; DNA: TGTGCCAGCAGCTTAGGCTGGGGGTCTGAAGCTTTCTTT
J: TRBJ1-6; size: NA; D: NA; V: TRBV7-9; CDR3: CASSLEHGAWALHF; DNA: TGTGCCAGCAGCCTAGAACACGGTGCGTGGGCCCTCCACTTT
J: TRBJ1-5; size: NA; D: NA; V: TRBV15; CDR3: CATSSRAGSEPQHF; DNA: TGTGCCACCAGCAGTCGGGCAGGGTCGGAGCCCCAGCATTTT